The rows below give T cell receptor beta chains drawn from one sample of a study of blood T cell repertoires in COVID-19. Assay used: immunoSEQ multiplex PCR; TCRdb lists only in-frame clones, some missing. The sample contains hundreds of thousands of clones, 84% of which appear only once. Sequencing was performed on peripheral blood. All receptors derive from a human donor in a cohort sampled during active COVID-19. CDR3s include the opening cysteine and the closing phenylalanine or tryptophan. The D gene is left open where the match is weak. Rows give clone size only sometimes, using once, few, many, or a class for an expanded clone.

few	TRBV5-1	TRBD2	TRBJ2-1	TGCGCCAGCAGCTCGATAGCGGGAGGCTCTTTAGGGGAGCAGTTCTTC	CASSSIAGGSLGEQFF
-	TRBV6-2/TRBV6-3	-	TRBJ2-2	TGTGCCAGCAGTTACTCGAGGGCAGGACTTCGGAACACCGGGGAGCTGTTTTTT	CASSYSRAGLRNTGELFF
-	TRBV7-7	TRBD2	TRBJ2-7	TGTGCTAGCAGCAACCGATGGACTAGCGGGAGGCGGGGGCACGAGCAGTACTTC	CASSNRWTSGRRGHEQYF
-	TRBV19	TRBD1	TRBJ2-7	TGTGCCAGTAGTATGACCGGGACAGGGGAGTACGAGCAGTACTTC	CASSMTGTGEYEQYF
-	TRBV5-1	TRBD2	TRBJ2-3	TGCGCCAGCAGCTTCCGAGCGGGGCTTACAGATACGCAGTATTTT	CASSFRAGLTDTQYF
once	TRBV15	-	TRBJ1-1	TGTGCCATTCGGGAGGGGGTCGGCACTGAAGCTTTCTTT	CAIREGVGTEAFF
-	TRBV7-2	TRBD1	TRBJ1-2	TGTGCCAGCAGCTGGGTAGGGGACAGGGTAAACTATGGCTACACCTTC	CASSWVGDRVNYGYTF
-	TRBV5-1	-	TRBJ2-3	TGCGCCAGCAGCCTGGATGGATTAGGAGGGGTCGGCACAGATACGCAGTATTTT	CASSLDGLGGVGTDTQYF
-	TRBV7-2	-	TRBJ2-7	TGTGCCAGCAGCTTAGACAACTACAAGAACTACGAGCAGTACTTC	CASSLDNYKNYEQYF
-	TRBV19	-	TRBJ1-2	TGTGCCAGTAGTATATCGGCGGTAAACTATGGCTACACCTTC	CASSISAVNYGYTF
-	TRBV11-2	TRBD2	TRBJ2-5	TGTGCCAGCAGCCCGAGCGGGAGAGGGAAGACCCAGTACTTC	CASSPSGRGKTQYF
-	TRBV14	-	TRBJ2-1	TGTGCCAGCAGCCTTCTAGCGAGTTACAATGAGCAGTTCTTC	CASSLLASYNEQFF
-	TRBV18	TRBD1	TRBJ1-4	TGTGCCAGCTCACCAGGGACAGCAACTAATGAAAAACTGTTTTTT	CASSPGTATNEKLFF
-	TRBV9	-	TRBJ2-5	TGTGCCAGCAGCGTCGCCCCGGGACTCCTGAGCGGGGAGACCCAGTACTTC	CASSVAPGLLSGETQYF
-	TRBV3-1/TRBV3-2	TRBD1	TRBJ1-6	TGTGCCAGCAGCCTAGGACAGGGCAGATCACCCCTCCACTTT	CASSLGQGRSPLHF
-	TRBV5-8	-	TRBJ2-3	TGTGCCAGCGCTACAGGGTTGAGCACAGATACGCAGTATTTT	CASATGLSTDTQYF
once	TRBV7-2	TRBD2	TRBJ2-1	TGTGCCAGCAGCACGGGACTAGCGGGGGGTCAGTTCTTC	CASSTGLAGGQFF
-	TRBV28	-	TRBJ2-7	TGTGCCAGCAGTCCCAACGGGAGAAACTACGAGCAGTACTTC	CASSPNGRNYEQYF
-	TRBV29-1	-	TRBJ1-2	TGCAGCGTTATTACAGGGTCAGCCAACTATGGCTACACCTTC	CSVITGSANYGYTF
once	TRBV7-6	TRBD2	TRBJ2-7	TGTGCCAGCAGCTTAGCGTTGACTAGCGGGGCCTACGAGCAGTACTTC	CASSLALTSGAYEQYF
-	TRBV28	TRBD2	TRBJ2-1	TGTGCCAGCAGTCCGCTCCTCGGGGGGGCCTCCTACAATGAGCAGTTCTTC	CASSPLLGGASYNEQFF
-	TRBV6-1	TRBD2	TRBJ2-2	TGTGCCAGCAGTGAAGAAGTAGCGGGGGCCGCGAACACCGGGGAGCTGTTTTTT	CASSEEVAGAANTGELFF
-	TRBV11-3	TRBD1	TRBJ2-7	TGTGCCAGCAGCTATGGTGGCAGGGGGCCCCACGAGCAGTACTTC	CASSYGGRGPHEQYF
once	TRBV3-1/TRBV3-2	-	TRBJ2-7	TGTGCCAGCAGCCAAGGAGCGGTAGCCGGAGCCTACGAGCAGTACTTC	CASSQGAVAGAYEQYF
-	TRBV10-3	TRBD2	TRBJ2-7	TGTGCCATCGCGCGGGGGGTCTACGAGCAGTACTTC	CAIARGVYEQYF
-	TRBV7-9	TRBD1	TRBJ2-3	TGTGCCAGCAGCTTCTTCGGGACAGATAGCACAGATACGCAGTATTTT	CASSFFGTDSTDTQYF
-	TRBV25-1	-	TRBJ1-3	TGTGCCAGCGAGAGCTCTGGAAACACCATATATTTT	CASESSGNTIYF